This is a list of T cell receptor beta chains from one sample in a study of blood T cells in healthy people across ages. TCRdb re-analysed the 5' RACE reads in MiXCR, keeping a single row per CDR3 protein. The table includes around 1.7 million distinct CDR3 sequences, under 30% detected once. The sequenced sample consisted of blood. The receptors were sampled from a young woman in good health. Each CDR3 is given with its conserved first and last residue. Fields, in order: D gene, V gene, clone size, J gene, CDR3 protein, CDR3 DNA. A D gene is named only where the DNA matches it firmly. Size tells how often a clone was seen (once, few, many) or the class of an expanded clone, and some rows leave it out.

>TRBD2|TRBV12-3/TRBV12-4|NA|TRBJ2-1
CASSFTTSGSNEQFF
TGTGCCAGCAGTTTTACGACTAGCGGGAGTAATGAGCAGTTCTTC
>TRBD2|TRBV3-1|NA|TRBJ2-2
CASSQEILAGDTGELFF
TGTGCCAGCAGCCAAGAGATCCTAGCGGGAGACACCGGGGAGCTGTTTTTT
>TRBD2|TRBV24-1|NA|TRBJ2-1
CATSAVTGGGPNEQFF
TGTGCCACCAGTGCCGTCACTGGCGGGGGGCCCAATGAGCAGTTCTTC
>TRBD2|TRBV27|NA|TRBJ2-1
CASSSGGGIVFYNEQFF
TGTGCCAGCAGTTCAGGCGGGGGGATAGTTTTCTACAATGAGCAGTTCTTC
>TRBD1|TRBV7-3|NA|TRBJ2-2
CASSLTRDSDTGELFF
TGTGCCAGCAGCTTAACCCGGGACAGCGACACCGGGGAGCTGTTTTTT
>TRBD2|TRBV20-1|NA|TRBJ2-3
CSARRGDTDTPYF
TGCAGTGCTCGGCGGGGGGACACAGATACGCCGTATTTT
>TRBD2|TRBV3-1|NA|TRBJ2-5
CASSPPSGGAWETQYF
TGTGCCAGCAGCCCTCCCAGCGGGGGGGCCTGGGAGACCCAGTACTTC
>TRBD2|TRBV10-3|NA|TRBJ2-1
CAISELGTGGRGNEQFF
TGTGCCATCAGTGAATTAGGGACTGGCGGGAGGGGGAATGAGCAGTTCTTC
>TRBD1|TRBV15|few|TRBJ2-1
CATSRDLGTGSNEQFF
TGTGCCACCAGCAGAGATCTCGGGACAGGTAGCAATGAGCAGTTCTTC
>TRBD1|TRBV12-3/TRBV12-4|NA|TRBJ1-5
CASRRSGTGGWPLLNQPQHF
TGTGCCAGCAGACGATCCGGGACAGGGGGTTGGCCCTTACTAAATCAGCCCCAGCATTTT
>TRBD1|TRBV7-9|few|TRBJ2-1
CASSNPTGSSYNEQFF
TGTGCCAGCAGCAACCCGACAGGGAGCTCCTACAATGAGCAGTTCTTC
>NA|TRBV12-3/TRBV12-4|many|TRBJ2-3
CASSPWTGGTQYF
TGTGCCAGCTCCCCGTGGACTGGCGGTACGCAGTATTTT
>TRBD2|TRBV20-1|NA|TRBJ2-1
CSAPLAGDEQFF
TGCAGTGCTCCGTTAGCGGGGGATGAGCAGTTCTTC
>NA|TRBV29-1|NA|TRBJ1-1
CSVEVPGSAEAFF
TGCAGCGTTGAAGTTCCGGGGAGCGCTGAAGCTTTCTTT
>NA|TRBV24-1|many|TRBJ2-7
CATYGHTYEQYF
TGTGCCACCTATGGACATACCTACGAGCAGTACTTC
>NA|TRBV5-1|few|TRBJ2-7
CASSSGVTPGEQYF
TGCGCCAGCAGCTCGGGAGTTACCCCTGGCGAGCAGTACTTC
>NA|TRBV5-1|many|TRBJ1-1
CASSPGRGIRLNTEAFF
TGCGCCAGCAGTCCAGGGCGGGGGATAAGGTTGAACACTGAAGCTTTCTTT
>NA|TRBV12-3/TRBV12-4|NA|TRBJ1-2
CASSPYTRGYTF
TGTGCCAGCAGTCCCTACACACGCGGCTACACCTTC
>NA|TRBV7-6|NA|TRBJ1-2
CASSTRRGRNYGYTF
TGTGCCAGCAGCACCCGGCGGGGCAGGAACTATGGCTACACCTTC
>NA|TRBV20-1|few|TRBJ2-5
CSARVAGRYQETQYF
TGCAGTGCTAGAGTTGCGGGACGGTACCAAGAGACCCAGTACTTC